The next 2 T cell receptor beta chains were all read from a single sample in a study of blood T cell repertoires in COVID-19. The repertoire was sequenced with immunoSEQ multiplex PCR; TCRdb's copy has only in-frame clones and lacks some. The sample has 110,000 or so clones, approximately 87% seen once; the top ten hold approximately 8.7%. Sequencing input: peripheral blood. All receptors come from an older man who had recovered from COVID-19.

In DNA form, the CDR3 reads TGTGCCAGCAGCCCAATGGGGAGAACTGAAGCTTTCTTT. Its translation is CASSPMGRTEAFF. The chain is built from TRBV11-1 and TRBJ1-1, with D unresolved. The CDR3 spans 13 residues. V gave up 5 bases and J gave up 5 bases, with 12 bases separating them. Germline loops: CDR1 SGHAT, CDR2 FQDESV (reference sequence).

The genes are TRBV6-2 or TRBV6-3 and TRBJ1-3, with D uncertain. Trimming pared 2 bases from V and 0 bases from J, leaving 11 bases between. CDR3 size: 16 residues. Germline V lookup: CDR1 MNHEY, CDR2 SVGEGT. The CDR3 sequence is CASSYVGRFSGNTIYF. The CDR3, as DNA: TGTGCCAGCAGTTACGTTGGGAGGTTCTCTGGAAACACCATATATTTT.